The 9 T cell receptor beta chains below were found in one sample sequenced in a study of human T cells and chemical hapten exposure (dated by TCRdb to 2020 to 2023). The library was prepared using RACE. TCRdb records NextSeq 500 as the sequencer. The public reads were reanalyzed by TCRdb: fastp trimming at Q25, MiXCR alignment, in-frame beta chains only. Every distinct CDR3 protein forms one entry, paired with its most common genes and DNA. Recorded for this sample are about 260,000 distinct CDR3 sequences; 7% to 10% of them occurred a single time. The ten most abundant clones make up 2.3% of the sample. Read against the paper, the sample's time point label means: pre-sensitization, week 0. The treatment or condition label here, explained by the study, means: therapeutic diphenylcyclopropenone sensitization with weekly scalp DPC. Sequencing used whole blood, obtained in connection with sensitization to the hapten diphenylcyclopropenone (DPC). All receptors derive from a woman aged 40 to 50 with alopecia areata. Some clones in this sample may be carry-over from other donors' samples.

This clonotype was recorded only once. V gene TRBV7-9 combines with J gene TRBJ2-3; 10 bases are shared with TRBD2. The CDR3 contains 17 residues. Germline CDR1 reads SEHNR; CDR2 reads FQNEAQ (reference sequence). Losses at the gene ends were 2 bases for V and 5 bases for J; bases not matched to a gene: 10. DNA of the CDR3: TGTGCCAGCAGCTTAACAACGGGCAGACTAGCGGGAGATACGCAGTATTTT. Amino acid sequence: CASSLTTGRLAGDTQYF.

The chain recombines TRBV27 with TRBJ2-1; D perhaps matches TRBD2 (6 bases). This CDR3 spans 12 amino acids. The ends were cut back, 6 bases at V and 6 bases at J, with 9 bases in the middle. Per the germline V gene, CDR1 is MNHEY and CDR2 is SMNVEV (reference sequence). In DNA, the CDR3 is TGTGCCAGCAGGGAACTAGCCAATGAGCAGTTCTTC. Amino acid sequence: CASRELANEQFF.

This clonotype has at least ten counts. The CDR3 is CASRGRTGFKNTEAFF. The CDR3 region has the DNA TGTGCCAGCAGGGGGAGGACAGGGTTTAAGAACACTGAAGCTTTCTTT. V is TRBV7-9 and J is TRBJ1-1, with 8 bases identical to TRBD1. The CDR3 loop spans 16 amino acids. Unmatched junction bases numbered 10, after V lost 6 bases and J lost 1 base. Germline V lookup: CDR1 SEHNR, CDR2 FQNEAQ (reference sequence).

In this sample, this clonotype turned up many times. The CDR3: CASSYISGGGPQHF. CDR3 bases: TGTGCCAGCAGTTACATATCAGGGGGTGGGCCCCAGCATTTT. This sequence joins TRBV6-5 and TRBJ1-5; 7 bases line up with TRBD1. J gave up 9 bases and V 2 bases, and 7 bases lay outside the gene matches. The CDR3 is 14 amino acids. The V gene's germline CDR1 is MNHEY and CDR2 SVGAGI.

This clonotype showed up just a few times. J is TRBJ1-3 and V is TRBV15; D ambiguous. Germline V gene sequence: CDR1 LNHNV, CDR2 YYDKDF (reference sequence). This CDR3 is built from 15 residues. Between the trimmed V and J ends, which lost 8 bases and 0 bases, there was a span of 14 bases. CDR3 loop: CATRGTFSSGNTIYF. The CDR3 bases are TGTGCCACCCGGGGAACGTTCAGCTCTGGAAACACCATATATTTT.

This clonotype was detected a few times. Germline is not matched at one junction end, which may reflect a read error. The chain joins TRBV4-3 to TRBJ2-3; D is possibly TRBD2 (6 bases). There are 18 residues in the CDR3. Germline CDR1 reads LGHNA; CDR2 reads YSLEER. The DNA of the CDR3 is TGCGCCAGCAGCCAAGAAGGGACCTCCGGGGGACTGACAGTTACGCAGTATTTT. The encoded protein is CASSQEGTSGGLTVTQYF.

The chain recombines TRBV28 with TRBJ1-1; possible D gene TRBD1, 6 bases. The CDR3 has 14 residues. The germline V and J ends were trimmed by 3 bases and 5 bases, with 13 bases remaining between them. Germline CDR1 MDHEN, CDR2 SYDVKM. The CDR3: CASSFYREGTEAFF. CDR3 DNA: TGTGCCAGCAGTTTTTACAGGGAAGGGACTGAAGCTTTCTTT.

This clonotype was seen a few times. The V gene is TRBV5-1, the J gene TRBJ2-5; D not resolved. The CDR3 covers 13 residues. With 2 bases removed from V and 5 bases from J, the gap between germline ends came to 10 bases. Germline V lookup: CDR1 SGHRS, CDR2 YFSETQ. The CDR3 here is CASSFEVGETQYF. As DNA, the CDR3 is TGCGCCAGCAGCTTTGAGGTTGGGGAGACCCAGTACTTC. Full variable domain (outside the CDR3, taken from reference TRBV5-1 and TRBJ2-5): KAGVTQTPRYLIKTRGQQVTLSCSPISGHRSVSWYQQTPGQGLQFLFEYFSETQRNKGNFPGRFSGRQFSNSRSEMNVSTLELGDSALYLCASSFEVGETQYFGPGTRLLVL.

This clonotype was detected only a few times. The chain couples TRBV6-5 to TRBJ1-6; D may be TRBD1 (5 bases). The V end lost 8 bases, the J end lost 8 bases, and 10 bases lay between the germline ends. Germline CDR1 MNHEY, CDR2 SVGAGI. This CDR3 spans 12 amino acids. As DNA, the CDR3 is TGTGCCAGCGGACGCAGGGATTCACCCCTCCACTTT. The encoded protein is CASGRRDSPLHF.